The rows below give T cell receptor beta chains drawn from one sample of a study of T cell repertoires in cytomegalovirus infection. TCRdb called the reads again in MiXCR, with one record for every CDR3 protein. Here the sample spans roughly 250,000 distinct CDR3 sequences, over 20% being singletons. Material for sequencing was CD8+ T cells from PBMCs. These receptors were collected from a human donor in good health (CMV status not recorded). Some clones in this sample may be carry-over from other donors' samples. The CDR3 runs from the conserved cysteine through the conserved F or W. A D gene is named only where the DNA matches it firmly. Clone size appears in some rows only: once, few, many, or a class for an expanded clone.

D: NA; size: few; V: TRBV20-1; J: TRBJ2-7; CDR3: CSARDVSSYEQYF; DNA: TGCAGTGCTAGAGATGTGAGCTCCTACGAGCAGTACTTC
D: TRBD2; size: few; V: TRBV6-1; J: TRBJ2-3; CDR3: CASSAGTNTDTQYF; DNA: TGTGCCAGCAGTGCCGGGACTAACACAGATACGCAGTATTTT
D: TRBD2; size: NA; V: TRBV14; J: TRBJ2-4; CDR3: CASTATSGAAWVENIQYF; DNA: TGTGCCAGCACCGCGACTAGCGGGGCGGCTTGGGTCGAAAACATTCAGTACTTC
D: TRBD2; size: NA; V: TRBV28; J: TRBJ2-3; CDR3: CASSGTNGLDTQYF; DNA: TGTGCCAGCTCAGGGACTAACGGATTAGATACGCAGTATTTT
D: NA; size: NA; V: TRBV12-3/TRBV12-4; J: TRBJ2-3; CDR3: CASSFLWGQRADTQYF; DNA: TGTGCCAGCAGTTTTTTGTGGGGGCAGCGCGCAGATACGCAGTATTTT
D: NA; size: NA; V: TRBV4-2; J: TRBJ1-1; CDR3: CASSQEGERNTEAFF; DNA: TGTGCCAGCAGCCAAGAGGGGGAGAGGAACACTGAAGCTTTCTTT
D: NA; size: many; V: TRBV7-6; J: TRBJ2-2; CDR3: CASAGDNTGELFF; DNA: TGTGCCAGCGCAGGGGATAACACCGGGGAGCTGTTTTTT
D: NA; size: NA; V: TRBV29-1; J: TRBJ1-1; CDR3: CSVDKVGMNTEAFF; DNA: TGCAGCGTTGATAAGGTGGGCATGAACACTGAAGCTTTCTTT
D: TRBD1; size: few; V: TRBV2; J: TRBJ2-7; CDR3: CASRPGTESYEQYF; DNA: TGTGCCAGCAGACCCGGGACAGAGTCCTACGAGCAGTACTTC
D: NA; size: NA; V: TRBV20-1; J: TRBJ1-1; CDR3: CSVKTYVDTEAFF; DNA: TGCAGTGTAAAAACCTATGTGGACACTGAAGCTTTCTTT
D: TRBD2; size: NA; V: TRBV2; J: TRBJ2-5; CDR3: CASSLLAGDETQYF; DNA: TGTGCCAGCAGCCTTCTAGCGGGGGATGAGACCCAGTACTTC
D: NA; size: NA; V: TRBV27; J: TRBJ1-5; CDR3: CASSSWGGDQPQHF; DNA: TGTGCCAGCAGTTCATGGGGGGGGGATCAGCCCCAGCATTTT
D: NA; size: few; V: TRBV7-6; J: TRBJ1-1; CDR3: CASSPGLAGLEAFF; DNA: TGTGCCAGCTCCCCAGGTTTGGCAGGCCTTGAAGCTTTCTTT
D: TRBD1; size: NA; V: TRBV28; J: TRBJ2-7; CDR3: CASRPARGRYEQYF; DNA: TGTGCCAGCAGGCCCGCCAGGGGGCGCTACGAGCAGTACTTC
D: NA; size: NA; V: TRBV14; J: TRBJ1-5; CDR3: CASSQDTWADNQPQHF; DNA: TGTGCCAGCAGCCAAGATACCTGGGCAGACAATCAGCCCCAGCATTTT
D: NA; size: many; V: TRBV7-2; J: TRBJ2-1; CDR3: CASSLLTVPQFF; DNA: TGTGCCAGCAGCTTATTGACGGTGCCGCAGTTCTTC
D: NA; size: many; V: TRBV5-1; J: TRBJ1-5; CDR3: CASSLDTEHNQPQHF; DNA: TGCGCCAGCAGCTTGGATACAGAGCACAATCAGCCCCAGCATTTT
D: NA; size: NA; V: TRBV2; J: TRBJ1-5; CDR3: CASSVPAGDYSNQPQHF; DNA: TGTGCCAGCAGTGTTCCCGCAGGTGATTATAGCAATCAGCCCCAGCATTTT
D: NA; size: many; V: TRBV28; J: TRBJ1-1; CDR3: CASSLPLGNTEAFF; DNA: TGTGCCAGCAGTCTCCCCTTAGGGAACACTGAAGCTTTCTTT
D: NA; size: many; V: TRBV27; J: TRBJ2-7; CDR3: CASSLLGDSDEQYF; DNA: TGTGCCAGCAGTTTATTGGGAGATAGTGACGAGCAGTACTTC
D: NA; size: NA; V: TRBV12-3/TRBV12-4; J: TRBJ1-1; CDR3: CASSPQGFGDTEAFF; DNA: TGTGCCAGCAGTCCACAGGGATTCGGGGACACTGAAGCTTTCTTT
D: TRBD1; size: few; V: TRBV5-6; J: TRBJ2-7; CDR3: CASSRQGPYEQYF; DNA: TGTGCCAGCAGCCGACAGGGTCCCTACGAGCAGTACTTC
D: TRBD1; size: NA; V: TRBV27; J: TRBJ1-4; CDR3: CASTSTGVIEKLFF; DNA: TGTGCCAGCACCTCCACAGGGGTGATAGAAAAACTGTTTTTT
D: NA; size: many; V: TRBV6-1; J: TRBJ1-2; CDR3: CASSLAAEEIYGYTF; DNA: TGTGCCAGCAGTCTGGCCGCGGAGGAGATCTATGGCTACACCTTC
D: NA; size: few; V: TRBV2; J: TRBJ2-1; CDR3: CASLHNEQFF; DNA: TGTGCCAGCCTCCACAATGAGCAGTTCTTC
D: NA; size: many; V: TRBV28; J: TRBJ2-5; CDR3: CASSLGLDSQETQYF; DNA: TGTGCCAGCAGTTTAGGGCTAGACAGCCAAGAGACCCAGTACTTC
D: NA; size: NA; V: TRBV11-2; J: TRBJ2-2; CDR3: CASSLVTTEIGELFF; DNA: TGTGCCAGCAGCTTAGTTACCACGGAAATCGGGGAGCTGTTTTTT
D: TRBD1; size: NA; V: TRBV14; J: TRBJ2-1; CDR3: CASKPSPPGGKNEQFF; DNA: TGTGCCAGCAAGCCAAGCCCTCCAGGGGGCAAAAATGAGCAGTTCTTC
D: NA; size: NA; V: TRBV28; J: TRBJ2-1; CDR3: CASSFAGMTYNEQFF; DNA: TGTGCCAGCAGTTTTGCGGGGATGACCTACAATGAGCAGTTCTTC